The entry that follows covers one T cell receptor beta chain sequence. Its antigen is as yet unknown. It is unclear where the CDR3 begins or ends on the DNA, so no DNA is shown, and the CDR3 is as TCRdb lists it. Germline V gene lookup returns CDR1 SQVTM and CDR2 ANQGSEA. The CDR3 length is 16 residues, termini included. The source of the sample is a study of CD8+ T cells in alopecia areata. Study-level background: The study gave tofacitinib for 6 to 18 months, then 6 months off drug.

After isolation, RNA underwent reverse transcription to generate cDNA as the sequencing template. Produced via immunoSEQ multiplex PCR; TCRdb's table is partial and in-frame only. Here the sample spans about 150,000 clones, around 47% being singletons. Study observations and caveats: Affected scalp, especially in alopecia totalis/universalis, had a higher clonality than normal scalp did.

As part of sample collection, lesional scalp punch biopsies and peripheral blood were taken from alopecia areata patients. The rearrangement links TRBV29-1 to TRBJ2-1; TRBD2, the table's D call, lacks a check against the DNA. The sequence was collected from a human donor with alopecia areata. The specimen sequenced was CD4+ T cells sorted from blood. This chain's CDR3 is CSVDRFGQGAGNEQFF.